The next 20 T cell receptor beta chains were all read from a single sample in a study of human versus mouse CDR3 diversity and MHC coevolution. Sequencing used immunoSEQ multiplex PCR; TCRdb keeps in-frame clones, though not all of them. Of 86,000 or so clones in the sample, about 94% were seen once. The sequencing sample was made of naive CD4+ T cells from blood. Subset in this sample: CD45RO-negative CD62L-positive naive CD4 T cells. Receptors were obtained from a person aged 30 to 69 in good health.

The chain uses TRBV27 and TRBJ2-7; 9 bases are shared with TRBD1. Germline V CDR1 and CDR2: MNHEY, SMNVEV (reference sequence). After removal of 5 bases from V and 3 bases from J, the junction contained 8 bases not matched to a gene. The CDR3 has 15 amino acids. CDR3 DNA sequence: TGTGCCAGCAGTCCCAGGGACAGGGTTAGCTACGAGCAGTACTTC. It is translated as CASSPRDRVSYEQYF.

This clone occurred a few times. The V call is TRBV6-1, the J call TRBJ2-5; D is unclear. The V and J ends lost 1 base and 10 bases respectively, with 7 bases between them. Germline CDR1 is MNHNS and CDR2 is SASEGT. This CDR3 contains 11 residues. The DNA for the CDR3 is TGTGCCAGCAGTGAAGAAAGGAGCCAGTACTTC. Its translation: CASSEERSQYF.

The CDR3 here is CAWSLNSPLHF. CDR3 sequence (DNA): TGTGCCTGGAGCCTAAATTCACCCCTCCACTTT. V gene TRBV30 combines with J gene TRBJ1-6; D gene ambiguous. Per the germline V gene, CDR1 is GTSNPN and CDR2 is SVGIG (reference sequence). Trimming took off 3 bases at V and 7 bases at J, with 4 bases between the two ends. CDR3 length equals 11 residues. Complete variable domain (other parts from reference TRBV30 and TRBJ1-6): SQTIHQWPATLVQPVGSPLSLECTVEGTSNPNLYWYRQAAGRGLQLLFYSVGIGQISSEVPQNLSASRPQDRQFILSSKKLLLSDSGFYLCAWSLNSPLHFGNGTRLTVT.

The rearrangement links TRBV18 to TRBJ2-7; a weak D match, TRBD2 (6 bases). The germline V gene encodes CDR1 KGHSH and CDR2 LQKENI. V was shortened by 3 bases and J by 4 bases, with 13 bases between the two germline ends. The CDR3 runs 14 residues. The CDR3 spells CASSPDYLGYEQYF. CDR3 nucleotide sequence: TGTGCCAGCTCACCGGACTATTTGGGGTACGAGCAGTACTTC.

J is TRBJ1-5 and V is TRBV30; 8 nucleotides match TRBD1. Germline V CDR1 and CDR2: GTSNPN, SVGIG (reference sequence). V was clipped by 3 bases and J by 3 bases; unmatched bases: 7. This CDR3 region has 15 residues. CDR3 protein: CAWRDRENPNQPQHF. In nucleotides, the CDR3 is TGTGCCTGGAGGGACAGGGAGAATCCCAATCAGCCCCAGCATTTT. The entire variable domain, with the rest obtained from reference TRBV30 and TRBJ1-5, is as follows: SQTIHQWPATLVQPVGSPLSLECTVEGTSNPNLYWYRQAAGRGLQLLFYSVGIGQISSEVPQNLSASRPQDRQFILSSKKLLLSDSGFYLCAWRDRENPNQPQHFGDGTRLSIL.

The CDR3 DNA reads TGTGCCAGCAGCTTAACAGGGGGTACAGATACGCAGTATTTT. It is translated as CASSLTGGTDTQYF. The rearrangement uses TRBV7-3 and TRBJ2-3, with D perhaps matching TRBD1 (6 bases). The CDR3 runs 14 residues. V lost 0 bases to trimming and J lost 3 bases, with 7 bases between them. Germline lookup yields CDR1 SGHTA and CDR2 FQGTGA.

The genes are TRBV7-8 and TRBJ1-2; tentative D call: TRBD1 (6 bases). Germline CDR1 reads SGHVS; CDR2 reads FQNEAQ. The V end lost 1 base, the J end lost 8 bases, and 14 bases lay between the germline ends. This CDR3 is 14 amino acids long. In nucleotides, the CDR3 is TGTGCCAGCAGCTTAGGCTGGGGGCTGAGGGGCTACACCTTC. This sequence encodes CASSLGWGLRGYTF.

V is TRBV5-1 and J is TRBJ1-1, with D possibly being TRBD1 (5 bases). The CDR3 consists of 15 residues. V lost 3 bases and J lost 4, with 16 bases in between. In germline, CDR1 is SGHRS, CDR2 YFSETQ. CDR3: CASSWGPGRGTEAFF. CDR3 in DNA: TGCGCCAGCAGCTGGGGACCGGGGAGGGGCACTGAAGCTTTCTTT.

The chain joins TRBV6-5 to TRBJ2-7; D possibly corresponds to TRBD2 (5 bases). V was clipped by 6 bases and J by 6 bases, with 15 bases between them. Per the germline V gene, CDR1 is MNHEY and CDR2 is SVGAGI. CDR3 length: 13 residues. CDR3: CASSQVGVSEQYF. As DNA, the CDR3 is TGTGCCAGCAGCCAGGTGGGAGTGAGCGAGCAGTACTTC.

This rearrangement joins TRBV6-1 to TRBJ2-5, with D maybe TRBD1 (5 bases). CDR1 and CDR2 (germline): MNHNS, SASEGT. Trimming removed 6 bases from V and 6 bases from J, with 11 bases in between. CDR3 size: 12 residues. The CDR3 nucleotides are TGTGCCAGCAGCGCACAGGTGAAGACCCAGTACTTC. Protein sequence: CASSAQVKTQYF.

This clone was picked up one time. At one end, the junction sequence differs from germline, possibly due to a read error. The J gene is TRBJ2-3, the V gene TRBV2; possible D gene TRBD2, 6 bases. Germline V gene sequence: CDR1 SNHLY, CDR2 FYNNEI. The CDR3 is 15 residues long. CDR3 DNA: TGTGCCAGCGTGGTGGGCGGAACTAGCACGGATACGCAGTATTTT. Translating gives CASVVGGTSTDTQYF. Combining the CDR3 with reference TRBV2 and TRBJ2-3 gives the whole variable domain EPEVTQTPSHQVTQMGQEVILRCVPISNHLYFYWYRQILGQKVEFLVSFYNNEISEKSEIFDDQFSVERPDGSNFTLKIRSTKLEDSAMYFCASVVGGTSTDTQYFGPGTRLTVL.

About this clone: It is unclear where the CDR3 begins or ends on the DNA, so no DNA is shown, and the CDR3 is as TCRdb lists it. This chain connects TRBV21-1 to TRBJ2-3; TRBD1, as called in the table, went unchecked against the DNA. TRBV21-1 corresponds to a pseudogene. The CDR3 length equals 16 residues, ends included. The CDR3 sequence is CASSKVGEGARDTQYF.

This clone was counted a single time. The chain combines TRBV7-6 with TRBJ1-4, with D perhaps matching TRBD1 (5 bases). The CDR3 sequence is 15 residues long. The V end lost 5 bases, the J end lost 5 bases, and 15 bases lay between the germline ends. Germline V lookup: CDR1 SGHVS, CDR2 FNYEAQ. The CDR3 DNA sequence: TGTGCCAGCAGCATAAGGGGTTTTGGGAATGAAAAACTGTTTTTT. It codes for CASSIRGFGNEKLFF.

The V gene is TRBV30, the J gene TRBJ2-7; 8 nucleotides match TRBD1. CDR1 and CDR2 (germline): GTSNPN, SVGIG (reference sequence). The CDR3 has 13 residues. The V gene end was trimmed by 4 bases and the J gene end by 1 base; junction bases not matched to a gene: 3. The CDR3: CAWTDRGSYEQYF. DNA of the CDR3: TGTGCCTGGACCGACAGGGGATCCTACGAGCAGTACTTC.

The V gene is TRBV7-9, the J gene TRBJ2-7; weak D call: TRBD1 (5 bases). V lost 4 bases and J 0 bases, leaving 13 bases between the germline ends. Germline CDR1 reads SEHNR; CDR2 reads FQNEAQ (reference sequence). The CDR3 is 15 residues long. This CDR3 is CASSSQGQGSYEQYF. The CDR3 DNA sequence: TGTGCCAGCAGCTCGCAGGGTCAGGGCTCCTACGAGCAGTACTTC.

This chain joins TRBV19 and TRBJ1-2; 8 bases line up with TRBD1. This CDR3 is 12 amino acids long. Per the germline V gene, CDR1 is LNHDA and CDR2 is SQIVND (reference sequence). Trimming at V came to 4 bases and at J to 7 bases, leaving 2 bases not matched to a gene. The CDR3 DNA reads as TGTGCCAGTAGTAGGACAGGGCTTGGCTACACCTTC. Translating it yields CASSRTGLGYTF.

This clone was seen a few times. The V and J genes are TRBV19 and TRBJ1-3; possibly TRBD1 for D (6 bases). Trimming cost V 6 bases and J 8 bases, with 14 bases left between them. The CDR3 has 13 amino acids. Germline loops: CDR1 LNHDA, CDR2 SQIVND (reference sequence). CDR3 amino acids: CASRAGAVDTIYF. CDR3 DNA sequence: TGTGCCAGTAGAGCAGGGGCAGTGGACACCATATATTTT.

The rearrangement joins TRBV5-4 to TRBJ2-7; TRBD1 matches at 7 bases. The CDR3 has 12 amino acids. In germline, CDR1 is SGHNT, CDR2 YYREEE (reference sequence). Unmatched junction bases numbered 2, after V lost 2 bases and J lost 6 bases. CDR3 sequence: CASSFDRVEQYF. CDR3 bases: TGTGCCAGCAGCTTCGACAGGGTCGAGCAGTACTTC.

The chain joins TRBV19 to TRBJ2-3, with D possibly being TRBD1 (6 bases). Trimming took off 9 bases at V and 3 bases at J, with 22 bases between the two ends. Germline CDR1 is LNHDA and CDR2 is SQIVND (reference sequence). This CDR3 spans 16 amino acids. CDR3: CASQTHGRGTTDTQYF. CDR3 bases: TGTGCCAGCCAAACTCACGGCAGGGGTACGACAGATACGCAGTATTTT.

The chain uses TRBV7-2 and TRBJ1-5; D possibly corresponds to TRBD1 (6 bases). This CDR3 spans 17 amino acids. Trimming shortened V by 5 bases and J by 4 bases, and 21 bases separated the two germline ends. Germline V gives CDR1 SGHTA, CDR2 FQGNSA. CDR3 in amino acids: CASSPQGRRSANQPQHF. CDR3 bases: TGTGCCAGCAGCCCACAGGGCCGAAGGTCTGCAAATCAGCCCCAGCATTTT.